This T cell receptor (beta chain) was documented in a study of patients and donors after allogeneic stem cell transplantation. The germline CDR1 and CDR2 sequences are SGHRS and YFSETQ. V lost 6 bases, J lost 5 bases, and 9 bases stayed unmatched. CDR3 size: 15 residues. TCRdb fed the RT-PCR reads into MiXCR, producing one record per CDR3 protein. The sample records tens of thousands of distinct CDR3 sequences, under 50% being singletons. The rearrangement joins TRBV5-1 to TRBJ2-1, with TRBD2 matching 9 bases. Sample: blood, either unsorted or a sorted T cell fraction (not recorded which). The TCR sequence derives from a human donor who was either an allogeneic HSCT recipient or a stem cell or donor lymphocyte infusion donor (not recorded which). It is not recorded whose cells these are; they may come from a transplant donor. CDR3 loop: CASNLETSGHNEQFF. CDR3 DNA sequence: TGCGCCAGCAACCTCGAGACTAGCGGCCACAATGAGCAGTTCTTC.